The clone carrying this T cell receptor (beta chain) has at least ten counts. Through Arm-PCR of CDR3 regions and iRepertoire HTBI primers, TCR beta libraries were built. Using its own MiXCR run on the multiplex PCR reads, TCRdb lists one record per CDR3 protein. The table lists a few hundred thousand distinct CDR3 sequences, about a sixth of them singletons, with 25% to 30% in the top ten. V lost 3 bases, J lost 7 bases, and 15 bases lay in between. The germline CDR1 and CDR2 sequences are SEHNR and FQNEAQ (reference sequence). This CDR3 has 14 residues. The sample comes from a study of regulatory T cells in long-lasting Graves disease. Time point indicated: newly diagnosed GD, antithyroid drugs for less than 3 months. There was RNA extracted from PBMCs, and the TCR library was made from it. Staff drew approximately 10 milliliters of peripheral blood into EDTA tubes. The sample was also reused in another study, on T cells in Graves' hyperthyroidism and ophthalmopathy.

Sequenced material: peripheral blood mononuclear cells (PBMCs), taken at new diagnosis, from a patient treated with antithyroid drugs. This chain connects TRBV7-9 to TRBJ2-5; D is possibly TRBD2 (5 bases). The sequence was collected from a man aged 40-55 years with Graves disease. This chain's CDR3 is CASSFGLATGTQYF. The CDR3 coding sequence is TGTGCCAGCAGCTTCGGACTGGCCACGGGGACCCAGTACTTC.